This T cell receptor beta chain came from a study of a mutant IDH1 vaccine in newly diagnosed glioma. The study, taken as a whole, reports: Changes to the top peripheral T cell clonotypes appeared unrelated to pseudoprogression.

Comment on this clone: The target antigen is unknown.

The repertoire was sequenced with immunoSEQ multiplex PCR; TCRdb's copy has only in-frame clones and lacks some. The sample consists of about 51,000 clones, roughly 78% of them appearing once. The time point denotes: week 5, during vaccination. Each vaccine dose was 300 ug of mutant IDH1 20-mer peptide, with topical imiquimod. V lost 1 base and J 5 bases, leaving 11 bases between the germline ends. The CDR3 runs 14 residues. Germline V lookup: CDR1 MNHNS, CDR2 SASEGT. The rearrangement links TRBV6-1 to TRBJ1-2; TRBD1 might be the D (5 bases). This specimen was PBMCs, taken from a glioma patient whose treatment included an IDH1 peptide vaccine. The TCR originated in a man over 45 with glioma. The CDR3 loop reads CASSEVGGGYGYTF. In nucleotides, the CDR3 is TGTGCCAGCAGTGAAGTGGGGGGAGGGTATGGCTACACCTTC.